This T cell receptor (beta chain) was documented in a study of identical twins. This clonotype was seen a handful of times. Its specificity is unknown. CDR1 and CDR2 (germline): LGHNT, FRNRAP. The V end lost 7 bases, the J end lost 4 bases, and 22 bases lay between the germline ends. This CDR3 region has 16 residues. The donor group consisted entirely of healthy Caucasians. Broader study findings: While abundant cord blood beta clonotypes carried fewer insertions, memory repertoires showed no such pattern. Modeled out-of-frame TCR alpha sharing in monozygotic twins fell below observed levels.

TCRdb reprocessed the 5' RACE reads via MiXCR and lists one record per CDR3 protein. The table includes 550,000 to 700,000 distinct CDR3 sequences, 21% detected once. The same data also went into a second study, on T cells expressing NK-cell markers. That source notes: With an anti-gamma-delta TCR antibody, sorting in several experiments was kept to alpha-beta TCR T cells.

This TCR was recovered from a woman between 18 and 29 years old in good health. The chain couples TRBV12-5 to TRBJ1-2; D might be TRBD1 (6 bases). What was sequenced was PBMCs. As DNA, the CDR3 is TGTGCTAGTGTAGGGGGAGACTATAATTCCCCCTATGGCTACACCTTC. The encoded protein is CASVGGDYNSPYGYTF.